This TCR beta chain was profiled in a study of T cells in Graves' hyperthyroidism and ophthalmopathy. CDR3 length: 14 amino acids. The germline V and J ends were trimmed by 3 bases and 7 bases, with 13 bases remaining between them. The germline V gene has CDR1 MDHEN and CDR2 SYDVKM. The sample holds many counts of this clonotype. Its antigen is not identified. The investigators amplified TCR beta CDR3 regions from RNA transcripts. The HTBI set primed first-round TCR CDR3 RT-PCR. MiXCR was run by TCRdb on the multiplex PCR reads, yielding one entry per CDR3 protein. Counted here are 450,000 to 650,000 distinct CDR3 sequences, less than 25% occurring once; the ten biggest clones make up roughly 29%. Whole-study results and caveats: Most clonotypes expanded in the thyroid (above 0.001) were also present in blood.

This chain connects TRBV28 to TRBJ1-5; D gene ambiguous. The sample taken for sequencing was blood. This TCR came from a young man with Graves' hyperthyroidism. This CDR3 reads CASSLSSGSQPQHF. CDR3 bases: TGTGCCAGCAGTTTGTCCTCGGGTTCCCAGCCCCAGCATTTT.